This passage covers 15 T cell receptor beta chains from one sample sequenced in a study of vaccination effects on CD4 cells after COVID-19. Using viral peptide pools, the ViraFEST assay grew out antigen-specific CD4+ T cells prior to sequencing. Subsequent to a culture period of more than 9 days, CD4+ T cells were isolated. Neither prior SARS-CoV-2 infection nor positive nucleocapsid antibodies were present in the vaccine recipients. For these TCRs, the target antigens are not known. Measured with immunoSEQ multiplex PCR; TCRdb has only the in-frame clones, and not every one. The sample shows tens of thousands of clones, roughly 70% of them seen only once. This specimen consisted of CD4+ T cells from PBMCs cultured with HCoV-OC43 spike peptides, obtained before COVID-19 vaccination. The sample's subset: HCoV-OC43 spike overlapping peptide pool stimulation. Receptors were obtained from a human donor who received a COVID-19 vaccine.

This chain uses TRBV23-1 with TRBJ2-7; 7 positions match TRBD2. TRBV23-1 is treated as an ORF (open reading frame) with a function not yet certain. V lost 3 bases and J lost 3; bases outside the gene matches: 8. The CDR3 runs 15 residues. This CDR3 is CASSHPRLAGYEQYF. The CDR3 DNA follows: TGCGCCAGCAGTCACCCGAGACTAGCAGGCTACGAGCAGTACTTC.

The J gene is TRBJ1-1, the V gene TRBV9, with TRBD1 as a possible D gene (6 bases). Germline CDR1 reads SGDLS; CDR2 reads YYNGEE. The CDR3 consists of 14 residues. V gave up 2 bases and J gave up 2 bases, with 10 bases separating them. DNA of the CDR3: TGTGCCAGCAGCGTGGGGGGGCAAAACACTGAAGCTTTCTTT. This encodes CASSVGGQNTEAFF.

This clone was seen only a few times. The chain uses TRBV4-3 and TRBJ1-2; D may be TRBD1 (6 bases). The germline V and J ends were trimmed by 0 bases and 8 bases, with 16 bases remaining between them. CDR1 and CDR2 from the germline V gene are LGHNA and YSLEER. The CDR3 covers 15 residues. The CDR3, as DNA: TGCGCCAGCAGCCAAGATGGCTCAGGGGTTTGGGGCTACACCTTC. It encodes CASSQDGSGVWGYTF.

This clone was seen just once. V usage is TRBV28 and J usage is TRBJ2-4; 8 bases fit TRBD1. Germline V gene data show CDR1 as MDHEN and CDR2 as SYDVKM. After removal of 8 bases from V and 6 bases from J, the junction contained 6 bases not matched to a gene. CDR3 length: 13 residues. Here the CDR3 reads CASGQGRGNIQYF. DNA of the CDR3: TGTGCCAGCGGACAGGGACGGGGAAACATTCAGTACTTC.

J is TRBJ1-5 and V is TRBV29-1, with D hard to call. Germline V gene lookup returns CDR1 SQVTM and CDR2 ANQGSEA. V lost 4 bases to trimming and J lost 1 base, with 5 bases between them. The CDR3 has 12 residues. CDR3 amino acids: CSVAGSNQPQHF. The CDR3 coding sequence is TGCAGCGTTGCCGGGAGCAATCAGCCCCAGCATTTT.

The CDR3: CASSLIRDSHNEKLFF. DNA for the CDR3: TGTGCCAGCTCACTGATCCGGGACAGCCACAATGAAAAACTGTTTTTT. The chain links TRBV18 to TRBJ1-4; TRBD1 agrees at 7 bases. V shed 4 bases and J 5 bases; nucleotides not matched to a gene: 10. In germline, CDR1 is KGHSH, CDR2 LQKENI. The CDR3 length is 16 residues. The full variable domain, in which reference TRBV18 and TRBJ1-4 provide the parts outside the CDR3, is NAGVMQNPRHLVRRRGQEARLRCSPMKGHSHVYWYRQLPEEGLKFMVYLQKENIIDESGMPKERFSAEFPKEGPSILRIQQVVRGDSAAYFCASSLIRDSHNEKLFFGSGTQLSVL.

V is TRBV5-1 and J is TRBJ2-2; no definite D call. The CDR3 is made up of 16 amino acids. The V gene lost 0 bases and the J gene lost 1 base, with 10 bases spanning the gap. Germline CDR1 reads SGHRS; CDR2 reads YFSETQ. The CDR3 bases are TGCGCCAGCAGCTTGGCACCAGCTTTGAACACCGGGGAGCTGTTTTTT. Its protein product is CASSLAPALNTGELFF.

This rearrangement joins TRBV28 to TRBJ1-1; no firm D call. Germline CDR1 and CDR2: MDHEN and SYDVKM. V was cut by 4 bases and J by 12 bases, with 12 bases left in between. The CDR3 runs 11 residues. The CDR3 nucleotides are TGTGCCAGCAGTTCCCAAGAGCTTACTTTCTTT. It yields the protein CASSSQELTFF.

The CDR3 DNA follows: TGTGCCAGCAGTGTAGGCAGAACAGGGGTCAATGAGCAGTTCTTC. Its protein product is CASSVGRTGVNEQFF. The V and J genes are TRBV2 and TRBJ2-1; the match to TRBD1 covers 7 bases. Unmatched junction bases numbered 9, after V lost 4 bases and J lost 6 bases. CDR1 is SNHLY, CDR2 FYNNEI, per germline. The CDR3 has 15 residues. Complete variable domain (other parts from reference TRBV2 and TRBJ2-1): EPEVTQTPSHQVTQMGQEVILRCVPISNHLYFYWYRQILGQKVEFLVSFYNNEISEKSEIFDDQFSVERPDGSNFTLKIRSTKLEDSAMYFCASSVGRTGVNEQFFGPGTRLTVL.

The chain has TRBV6-5 and TRBJ2-1, with 8 bases identical to TRBD2. The CDR3 has 15 amino acids. The J segment lost 10 bases and the V segment lost 6 bases, leaving 14 bases of the junction unmatched. Germline CDR1 reads MNHEY; CDR2 reads SVGAGI. CDR3 amino acids: CASRRGTSGSPEQFF. For the CDR3, the DNA is TGTGCCAGCAGGCGTGGCACTAGCGGTTCTCCGGAGCAGTTCTTC.

The genes are TRBV2 and TRBJ1-6; TRBD1 matches 10 bases. The CDR3 sequence is 16 residues long. Germline CDR1 reads SNHLY; CDR2 reads FYNNEI. V dropped 4 bases and J dropped 1; count of bases not matched to a gene: 1. The CDR3 DNA is TGTGCCAGCAGTGGACAGGGGGCTTCCTATAATTCACCCCTCCACTTT. Protein product: CASSGQGASYNSPLHF.

The V call is TRBV19, the J call TRBJ1-6, with TRBD1 as a possible D gene (5 bases). Germline V gene sequence: CDR1 LNHDA, CDR2 SQIVND (reference sequence). Trimming shortened V by 7 bases and J by 10 bases, and 20 bases separated the two germline ends. CDR3 length equals 15 residues. The CDR3 region has the DNA TGTGCCAGTACCTACCGGGACCCGGGTCGCTCACCCCTCCACTTT. Its protein product is CASTYRDPGRSPLHF.

This chain uses TRBV7-9 with TRBJ2-4; perhaps TRBD2 as D (5 bases). Germline V CDR1 and CDR2: SEHNR, FQNEAQ (reference sequence). Trimming removed 2 bases at V and 8 bases at J, with 16 bases between. The CDR3 loop spans 15 amino acids. CDR3 sequence (DNA): TGTGCCAGCAGCTTATATAATTGGAACGGGGACATTCAGTACTTC. Amino acids: CASSLYNWNGDIQYF.

This chain links TRBV12-3 or TRBV12-4 with TRBJ2-6; D is ambiguous. V dropped 3 bases and J dropped 2 bases, with 2 bases sitting between them. This CDR3 is 13 amino acids long. CDR3 residues: CASSLAGANVLTF. In nucleotides, the CDR3 is TGTGCCAGCAGTTTGGCTGGGGCCAACGTCCTGACTTTC.

The chain uses TRBV9 and TRBJ1-2; D unclear. Germline CDR1 reads SGDLS; CDR2 reads YYNGEE. This CDR3 comprises 16 residues. V was trimmed by 2 bases and J by 0 bases, leaving 14 bases between them. In DNA, the CDR3 is TGTGCCAGCAGCGTCGATTACAGAAAGTCTAACTATGGCTACACCTTC. Amino acids: CASSVDYRKSNYGYTF.